This T cell receptor beta chain was retrieved from a study of blood T cells in healthy people across ages. Across the study: About one barcoded beta molecule was captured per two T cells (by template switching).

The CDR3 has 15 amino acids. The ends lost 3 bases at V and 4 bases at J; junction bases unmatched: 8. Looked up from germline, CDR1 is SGHTA and CDR2 is FQGNSA. Combining a sample-barcoded 5' primer with a J-beta primer mix, a second PCR ran for roughly 6 to 11 cycles. The authors tagged each cDNA molecule using a template-switch adaptor with 12 random nucleotides. Using its own MiXCR run on the 5' RACE reads, TCRdb lists one record per CDR3 protein. The profile shows roughly 700,000 distinct CDR3 sequences, around 49% of them singletons. Only a few counts were recorded for this clonotype. The receptor was derived from a woman aged 60 to 75 in good health. The genes are TRBV7-2 and TRBJ2-5; 7 bases map to TRBD2. The source material was blood. The DNA of the CDR3 is TGTGCCAGCAGCTTCCAGGACCCGGGGGGAGAGACCCAGTACTTC. It yields the protein CASSFQDPGGETQYF.